This T cell receptor beta chain was found in a study of T-cell reconstitution after alpha-beta-depleted transplantation in children. Study outcomes and limitations: As was reported, about two months after transplant, alpha-beta T cells came from several hundred expanded graft clones. T-cell counts and diversity at one year post-transplant came mainly from newly produced T cells. Surviving recipient T cells and thymic progenitors accounted for the high day-60 TCRbeta diversity observed in some patients.

This clonotype was counted a few times. The antigen remains unidentified. V lost 2 bases, J lost 3 bases, and 5 bases stayed unmatched. This CDR3 has 14 amino acids. The germline V gene encodes CDR1 SGHRS and CDR2 YFSETQ. Construction of the TCRbeta library involved unique molecular identifiers. In TCRdb, the PCR reads were re-called with MiXCR into one record per CDR3 protein. The sample shows about 980,000 distinct CDR3 sequences, about 29% of them seen only once. The specimen was PBMCs, mostly from graft donor cells, collected 360 days after TCRalphabeta/CD19-depleted stem cell transplant. The chain couples TRBV5-1 to TRBJ2-7, with 7 bases fitting TRBD1. This receptor was obtained from a boy less than two years old who had a stem cell transplant for SCID, so the T cells may come from the graft donor. CDR3 sequence (DNA): TGCGCCAGCAGCTTCCTACAGGGGAACTACGAGCAGTACTTC. Translated: CASSFLQGNYEQYF.